The present entry profiles one T cell receptor (beta chain) with its context. The germline gives CDR1 SGHDN, CDR2 FVKESK. The V and J ends lost 4 bases and 3 bases respectively, with 10 bases between them. This CDR3 is 13 amino acids long. The sample belongs to a study of early T cells in non-severe SARS-CoV-2 infection. As for the study in general: The input, bulk RNA from unsorted whole blood, was sequenced, and chains were unpaired.

The TCR library protocol was used to attach unique molecular identifiers. These identifiers were attached to individual cDNA molecules. One entry per CDR3 protein, called by TCRdb with MiXCR from the 5' RACE reads. The profile shows roughly 29,000 distinct CDR3 sequences, about 4.2% of them singletons. The TCR was taken from an adult who was a healthcare worker with PCR-confirmed SARS-CoV-2 infection or an uninfected control (not recorded which). The sequencing input was whole blood. This chain connects TRBV14 to TRBJ2-7; D is possibly TRBD2 (5 bases). CDR3 in amino acids: CASSPRGHYEQYF. CDR3 in DNA: TGTGCCAGCAGCCCGCGAGGGCACTACGAGCAGTACTTC.